The 32 T cell receptor beta chains below come from one sample, sequenced in a study of identical twins. TCRdb itself ran the 5' RACE reads through MiXCR, one entry per CDR3 protein. The sample holds around 250,000 distinct CDR3 sequences; 10% to 15% are singletons and the top ten take about 4%. The same specimen was also included in a second study, on yellow fever vaccine responses in identical twins.

Source material: memory (CD45RO+) T cells sorted from blood. These receptors were taken from a woman younger than 35 in good health.

This clonotype came up a few times. The chain uses TRBV2 and TRBJ2-1; TRBD1 agrees at 9 bases. The V segment lost 6 bases and the J segment 0 bases; nucleotides outside the gene matches: 6. This CDR3 spans 16 amino acids. Germline V lookup: CDR1 SNHLY, CDR2 FYNNEI. CDR3 bases: TGTGCCAGCAGAAGGGACAGGGCGAGCTCCTACAATGAGCAGTTCTTC. Protein product: CASRRDRASSYNEQFF.

V gene TRBV12-3 or TRBV12-4 combines with J gene TRBJ2-5, with 8 bases identical to TRBD1. Trimming cost V 2 bases and J 4 bases; bases outside gene matches: 6. The CDR3 loop spans 15 amino acids. The chain's CDR3 is CASSLRQGAGETQYF. The CDR3 nucleotides are TGTGCCAGCAGTTTAAGGCAGGGGGCGGGAGAGACCCAGTACTTC.

This clonotype was recorded a few times. The chain employs TRBV5-1 and TRBJ2-6, with unresolved D. This CDR3 region has 16 residues. The V and J ends lost 4 bases and 0 bases respectively, with 11 bases between them. Germline loops: CDR1 SGHRS, CDR2 YFSETQ. The CDR3 spells CASSVDGRSGANVLTF. In DNA form, the CDR3 reads TGCGCCAGCAGCGTGGACGGACGCTCTGGGGCCAACGTCCTGACTTTC. The whole variable domain, filled in from reference TRBV5-1 and TRBJ2-6, reads KAGVTQTPRYLIKTRGQQVTLSCSPISGHRSVSWYQQTPGQGLQFLFEYFSETQRNKGNFPGRFSGRQFSNSRSEMNVSTLELGDSALYLCASSVDGRSGANVLTFGAGSRLTVL.

In this sample, this clonotype turned up many times. The chain has TRBV29-1 and TRBJ1-1, with 10 bases matching TRBD1. In germline, CDR1 is SQVTM, CDR2 ANQGSEA. This CDR3 region has 13 residues. V gave up 6 bases and J gave up 0 bases; unmatched junction bases: 1. CDR3 sequence reads: CSVDRGLNTEAFF. As DNA, the CDR3 is TGCAGCGTAGACAGGGGGCTGAACACTGAAGCTTTCTTT. Looking up the rest from reference TRBV29-1 and TRBJ1-1 gives the full variable domain: SAVISQKPSRDICQRGTSLTIQCQVDSQVTMMFWYRQQPGQSLTLIATANQGSEATYESGFVIDKFPISRPNLTFSTLTVSNMSPEDSSIYLCSVDRGLNTEAFFGQGTRLTVV.

The chain carries TRBV12-3 or TRBV12-4 and TRBJ2-3; 8 bases align to TRBD2. Losses at the gene ends were 7 bases for V and 3 bases for J; bases not matched to a gene: 9. The CDR3 is 15 residues long. This CDR3 is CASNFLAGRTDTQYF. The CDR3 DNA is TGTGCCAGCAACTTCCTAGCGGGCAGGACAGATACGCAGTATTTT.

CDR3 residues: CASSDPRRGFGELFF. The CDR3 DNA is TGTGCCAGCAGTGACCCCCGTAGGGGGTTCGGGGAGCTGTTTTTT. This sequence joins TRBV6-1 and TRBJ2-2, with TRBD1 as a possible D gene (6 bases). V was trimmed by 3 bases and J by 7 bases, leaving 15 bases between them. The length of the CDR3 is 15 residues. Germline CDR1 is MNHNS and CDR2 is SASEGT.

This chain connects TRBV2 to TRBJ1-2; possible D gene TRBD1, 5 bases. Between the trimmed V and J ends, which lost 6 bases and 4 bases, there was a span of 21 bases. Germline loops: CDR1 SNHLY, CDR2 FYNNEI. The length of the CDR3 is 16 residues. The CDR3 sequence is CASSDGNLRGIYGYTF. CDR3 nucleotide sequence: TGTGCCAGCAGCGACGGCAATTTGAGGGGTATCTATGGCTACACCTTC. The variable domain in full, with the rest retrieved from reference TRBV2 and TRBJ1-2, is EPEVTQTPSHQVTQMGQEVILRCVPISNHLYFYWYRQILGQKVEFLVSFYNNEISEKSEIFDDQFSVERPDGSNFTLKIRSTKLEDSAMYFCASSDGNLRGIYGYTFGSGTRLTVV.

The chain combines TRBV5-1 with TRBJ2-7; 9 bases are shared with TRBD1. The CDR3 totals 15 residues. Per the germline V gene, CDR1 is SGHRS and CDR2 is YFSETQ. V shed 2 bases and J 7 bases; nucleotides not matched to a gene: 10. The CDR3: CASSFGDRDLEEQYF. The DNA for the CDR3 is TGCGCCAGCAGCTTTGGGGACAGGGATTTGGAGGAGCAGTACTTC.

In its sample, this clonotype was seen a few times. This chain uses TRBV7-8 with TRBJ2-5; tentative D call: TRBD2 (5 bases). The CDR3 is 15 residues long. V was shortened by 2 bases and J by 4 bases, with 14 bases between the two germline ends. Germline CDR1 is SGHVS and CDR2 is FQNEAQ. The CDR3 bases are TGTGCCAGCAGCTTATCCCTGCGGGCCGGAGAGACCCAGTACTTC. Protein: CASSLSLRAGETQYF.

This clonotype was observed a handful of times. This chain links TRBV6-1 with TRBJ2-2, with a possible D match to TRBD2 (5 bases). V was trimmed by 7 bases and J by 2 bases, leaving 11 bases between them. This CDR3 region has 14 residues. The germline gives CDR1 MNHNS, CDR2 SASEGT. The CDR3 region is CASMRAVNTGELFF. CDR3 in DNA: TGTGCCAGCATGCGAGCGGTTAACACCGGGGAGCTGTTTTTT.

The genes are TRBV7-8 and TRBJ2-1; 10 bases are a match to TRBD1. The CDR3 sequence is 19 residues long. Germline loops: CDR1 SGHVS, CDR2 FQNEAQ. With 5 bases clipped from V and 3 bases from J, the junction kept 16 bases outside the gene matches. The CDR3 DNA follows: TGTGCCAGCAGCCCGAAACTTCAGACAGGGGGCCCTCTCTACAATGAGCAGTTCTTC. Translation gives CASSPKLQTGGPLYNEQFF. The whole variable domain, remainder taken from reference TRBV7-8 and TRBJ2-1, is GAGVSQSPRYKVAKRGQDVALRCDPISGHVSLFWYQQALGQGPEFLTYFQNEAQLDKSGLPSDRFFAERPEGSVSTLKIQRTQQEDSAVYLCASSPKLQTGGPLYNEQFFGPGTRLTVL.

J is TRBJ2-7 and V is TRBV20-1; D might be TRBD1 (6 bases). The CDR3 length is 14 residues. Germline assignment: CDR1 DFQATT and CDR2 SNEGSKA (reference sequence). Trimming removed 6 bases from V and 4 bases from J, with 19 bases in between. This chain's CDR3 is CSAPGDTSFYEQYF. CDR3 sequence (DNA): TGCAGTGCCCCCGGGGACACCTCGTTTTACGAGCAGTACTTC.

The chain carries TRBV20-1 and TRBJ2-1, with 9 bases fitting TRBD2. Germline assignment: CDR1 DFQATT and CDR2 SNEGSKA (reference sequence). Trimming took 1 base from V and 6 from J; bases not matched to a gene: 7. The CDR3 is 15 residues long. Written as DNA, the CDR3 is TGCAGTGCTAGAGTTCCGGGACTAGCTTTCAATGAGCAGTTCTTC. Amino acid sequence: CSARVPGLAFNEQFF.

At least ten counts were recorded for this clonotype. The chain joins TRBV5-6 to TRBJ1-5; TRBD1 aligns across 9 bases. The V gene end was trimmed by 0 bases and the J gene end by 1 base; junction bases not matched to a gene: 2. The CDR3 is 16 residues long. Germline V gene sequence: CDR1 SGHDT, CDR2 YYEEEE. The CDR3 protein is CASSLDRGQSNQPQHF. The CDR3 DNA reads TGTGCCAGCAGCTTGGACAGGGGGCAAAGCAATCAGCCCCAGCATTTT. Full variable domain (missing parts from reference TRBV5-6 and TRBJ1-5): DAGVTQSPTHLIKTRGQQVTLRCSPKSGHDTVSWYQQALGQGPQFIFQYYEEEERQRGNFPDRFSGHQFPNYSSELNVNALLLGDSALYLCASSLDRGQSNQPQHFGDGTRLSIL.

This clonotype has only a few counts. This chain links TRBV15 with TRBJ2-3; perhaps D is TRBD1 or TRBD2 (6 bases each). The CDR3 extends over 15 amino acids. The germline gives CDR1 LNHNV, CDR2 YYDKDF (reference sequence). V was pared by 0 bases and J by 2 bases, with 9 bases between. Here the CDR3 reads CATSRDSGATDTQYF. Here the CDR3 DNA reads TGTGCCACCAGCAGAGATTCGGGGGCCACAGATACGCAGTATTTT. Full variable domain (missing parts from reference TRBV15 and TRBJ2-3): DAMVIQNPRYQVTQFGKPVTLSCSQTLNHNVMYWYQQKSSQAPKLLFHYYDKDFNNEADTPDNFQSRRPNTSFCFLDIRSPGLGDTAMYLCATSRDSGATDTQYFGPGTRLTVL.

This clonotype came up a few times. V and J are TRBV3-1 and TRBJ2-4, with a possible D match to TRBD1 (6 bases). This CDR3 region has 16 residues. Trimming pared 5 bases from V and 4 bases from J, leaving 18 bases between. The germline V gene has CDR1 LGHDT and CDR2 YNNKEL (reference sequence). The CDR3 DNA follows: TGTGCCAGCAGCGAAAGGGGATTAGGGGGTAAAAACATTCAGTACTTC. This encodes CASSERGLGGKNIQYF.

This clonotype appeared a few times. This chain joins TRBV6-1 and TRBJ1-6; 8 bases align to TRBD1. The CDR3 is made up of 14 amino acids. V shed 5 bases and J 9 bases; nucleotides not matched to a gene: 6. Germline CDR1 reads MNHNS; CDR2 reads SASEGT. The CDR3 loop reads CASSLGQGTSPLHF. The CDR3 DNA is TGTGCCAGCAGTCTTGGACAGGGAACTTCACCCCTCCACTTT.

Many counts were recorded for this clonotype. CDR3 loop: CASSLTRGASDGELFF. The CDR3 DNA reads TGTGCCAGCAGCTTAACGAGGGGGGCCTCGGACGGGGAGCTGTTTTTT. The chain recombines TRBV7-3 with TRBJ2-2, with D possibly being TRBD1 or TRBD2 (6 bases each). Trimming shortened V by 0 bases and J by 7 bases, and 15 bases separated the two germline ends. Germline V gives CDR1 SGHTA, CDR2 FQGTGA. CDR3 length: 16 residues.

This clonotype was counted only a few times. V is TRBV7-9 and J is TRBJ2-3, with 10 positions matching TRBD2. CDR1 and CDR2 from the germline V gene are SEHNR and FQNEAQ (reference sequence). J gave up 4 bases and V 4 bases, and 11 bases lay outside the gene matches. This CDR3 has 17 residues. The CDR3 nucleotides read TGTGCCAGCAGCTCCTCTGTGGGGCTAGCGGGGGCAGATACGCAGTATTTT. Translation: CASSSSVGLAGADTQYF.

The chain combines TRBV5-1 with TRBJ2-5, with 8 nucleotides matching TRBD2. Unmatched junction bases numbered 6, after V lost 0 bases and J lost 5 bases. The CDR3 length is 15 residues. Germline V gene sequence: CDR1 SGHRS, CDR2 YFSETQ. The CDR3, as DNA: TGCGCCAGCAGCTTGGAGGGTAGCGGGATGGAGACCCAGTACTTC. This codes for CASSLEGSGMETQYF. The whole variable domain, remainder taken from reference TRBV5-1 and TRBJ2-5, is KAGVTQTPRYLIKTRGQQVTLSCSPISGHRSVSWYQQTPGQGLQFLFEYFSETQRNKGNFPGRFSGRQFSNSRSEMNVSTLELGDSALYLCASSLEGSGMETQYFGPGTRLLVL.

A few counts support this clonotype. The gene calls are TRBV12-3 or TRBV12-4 and TRBJ2-7; possibly TRBD1 for D (5 bases). The length of the CDR3 is 11 residues. The germline V and J ends were trimmed by 7 bases and 7 bases, with 11 bases remaining between them. CDR3 protein: CASKRKGEQYF. The DNA of the CDR3 is TGTGCCAGCAAGAGAAAGGGGGAGCAGTACTTC.

The chain joins TRBV12-3 or TRBV12-4 to TRBJ2-5, with a possible D match to TRBD2 (5 bases). Trimming left V 3 bases short and J 5 bases short, with 13 bases between. CDR3 length equals 14 residues. The CDR3 DNA is TGTGCCAGCAGTTTTGAGGGAGTGTTTGAGACCCAGTACTTC. Its protein is CASSFEGVFETQYF.

This clonotype was recorded a few times. CDR3 sequence: CASSQDSWGAGTDTQYF. For the CDR3, the DNA is TGTGCCAGCAGCCAAGATTCGTGGGGGGCCGGCACAGATACGCAGTATTTT. The chain is built from TRBV3-1 and TRBJ2-3; D is tentatively TRBD1 or TRBD2 (6 bases each). The V gene lost 0 bases and the J gene lost 1 base, with 14 bases spanning the gap. This CDR3 has 17 amino acids. The V gene's germline CDR1 is LGHDT and CDR2 YNNKEL (reference sequence).

This clonotype was observed at least ten times. V and J are TRBV6-2 or TRBV6-3 and TRBJ2-2; TRBD2 agrees at 7 bases. Germline V gene data show CDR1 as MNHEY and CDR2 as SVGEGT. The CDR3 totals 14 residues. The J segment lost 0 bases and the V segment lost 6 bases, leaving 1 base of the junction unmatched. CDR3 region: CASSAGANTGELFF. As DNA, the CDR3 is TGTGCCAGCAGCGCGGGAGCGAACACCGGGGAGCTGTTTTTT.

This clonotype was counted at least ten times. J is TRBJ2-1 and V is TRBV28, with D tentatively TRBD1 or TRBD2 (6 bases each). Germline V gene lookup returns CDR1 MDHEN and CDR2 SYDVKM. The V gene lost 6 bases and the J gene lost 2 bases, with 11 bases spanning the gap. This CDR3 contains 14 residues. The CDR3 DNA follows: TGTGCCAGCAGCCTCCGGGGGCCCTACAATGAGCAGTTCTTC. It encodes CASSLRGPYNEQFF.

This clonotype was counted a few times. The chain employs TRBV7-8 and TRBJ2-3; D is unclear. This CDR3 contains 14 residues. CDR1 and CDR2 (germline): SGHVS, FQNEAQ. V was trimmed by 4 bases and J by 3 bases, leaving 11 bases between them. The CDR3 is CASSSSRRTDTQYF. In DNA form, the CDR3 reads TGTGCCAGCAGCTCTTCGCGGCGGACAGATACGCAGTATTTT.

V usage is TRBV7-3 and J usage is TRBJ2-3; TRBD1 matches at 11 bases. Germline assignment: CDR1 SGHTA and CDR2 FQGTGA. The CDR3 has 15 amino acids. The ends lost 5 bases at V and 1 base at J; junction bases unmatched: 2. For the CDR3, the DNA is TGTGCCAGCAGCCGGGACAGGGGGGGCACAGATACGCAGTATTTT. Protein: CASSRDRGGTDTQYF.

This clonotype was recorded many times. The chain uses TRBV7-9 and TRBJ2-3; 8 bases agree with TRBD1. Germline values: CDR1 SEHNR, CDR2 FQNEAQ (reference sequence). The V gene end was trimmed by 5 bases and the J gene end by 2 bases; junction bases not matched to a gene: 6. The CDR3 sequence is 15 residues long. The CDR3 nucleotides read TGTGCCAGCAGCGCGCGGACAGGGATCACAGATACGCAGTATTTT. This translates into CASSARTGITDTQYF.

This clonotype has more than one count but fewer than ten. The V call is TRBV6-2 or TRBV6-3, the J call TRBJ2-2; D is ambiguous. Germline loops: CDR1 MNHEY, CDR2 SVGEGT. The CDR3 is 14 amino acids. V was clipped by 5 bases and J by 6 bases, with 13 bases between them. The DNA for the CDR3 is TGTGCCAGCAGTCCCCGACTCCGTTCCGGGGAGCTGTTTTTT. Amino acid sequence: CASSPRLRSGELFF.

This clonotype showed up just a few times. This chain uses TRBV7-2 with TRBJ2-3; TRBD2 might be the D (5 bases). Trimming removed 3 bases from V and 6 bases from J, with 16 bases in between. CDR1 is SGHTA, CDR2 FQGNSA, per germline. This CDR3 has 15 residues. The CDR3 region is CASSLMKRTGDTQYF. CDR3 DNA sequence: TGTGCCAGCAGCTTGATGAAGAGGACTGGCGATACGCAGTATTTT.

The chain couples TRBV12-3 or TRBV12-4 to TRBJ2-6; D is unresolved. The CDR3 spans 13 residues. The V end lost 8 bases, the J end lost 3 bases, and 8 bases lay between the germline ends. The CDR3, as DNA: TGTGCCAGCGGGGTAGTTGGGGCCAACGTCCTGACTTTC. Translated: CASGVVGANVLTF.

This chain uses TRBV11-2 with TRBJ2-2, with D maybe TRBD1 (6 bases). This CDR3 contains 15 residues. Germline-derived CDR1 and CDR2 are SGHAT and FQNNGV. Trimming left V 5 bases short and J 0 bases short, with 10 bases between. The CDR3 sequence: CASSLQGSNTGELFF. CDR3 nucleotides: TGTGCCAGCAGCCTACAGGGTTCGAACACCGGGGAGCTGTTTTTT.